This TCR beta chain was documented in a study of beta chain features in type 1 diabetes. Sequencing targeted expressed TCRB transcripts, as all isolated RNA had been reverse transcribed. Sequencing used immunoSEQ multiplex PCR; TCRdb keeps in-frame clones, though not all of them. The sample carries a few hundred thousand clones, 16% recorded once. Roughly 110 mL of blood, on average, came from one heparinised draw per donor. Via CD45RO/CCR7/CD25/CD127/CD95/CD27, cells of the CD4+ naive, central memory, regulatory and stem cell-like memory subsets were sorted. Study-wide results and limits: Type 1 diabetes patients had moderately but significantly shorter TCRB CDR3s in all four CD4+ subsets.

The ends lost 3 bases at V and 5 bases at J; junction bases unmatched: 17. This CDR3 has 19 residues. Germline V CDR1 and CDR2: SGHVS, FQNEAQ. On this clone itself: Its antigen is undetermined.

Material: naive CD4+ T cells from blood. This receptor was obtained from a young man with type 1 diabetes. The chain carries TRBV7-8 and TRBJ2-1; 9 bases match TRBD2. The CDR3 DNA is TGTGCCAGCAGCTTTCGACTGGGTAGCGGGAGTACGGAAGACAATGAGCAGTTCTTC. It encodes CASSFRLGSGSTEDNEQFF.